Following are 19 T cell receptor beta chains from one sample sequenced in a study of blood T cell repertoires in COVID-19. Clones were read by immunoSEQ multiplex PCR, and TCRdb kept only the in-frame ones, dropping some. The top ten clones hold about 9.8% of a sample with a few hundred thousand clones, roughly 87% of them seen once. The sequencing input was PBMCs or T cells enriched from blood (not recorded which). The receptors shown here come from a woman under 30 who had recovered from COVID-19.

In this sample, this clone turned up many times. The DNA for the CDR3 is TGTGCCATCAGTGAGTCGAAAGGCGGGAGCACAGATACGCAGTATTTT. This codes for CAISESKGGSTDTQYF. V usage is TRBV10-3 and J usage is TRBJ2-3; D might be TRBD2 (5 bases). CDR1 and CDR2 (germline): ENHRY, SYGVKD. CDR3 size: 16 residues. Between the trimmed V and J ends, which lost 0 bases and 0 bases, there was a span of 10 bases.

The chain recombines TRBV7-9 with TRBJ2-7, with D maybe TRBD2 (6 bases). Germline CDR1 is SEHNR and CDR2 is FQNEAQ (reference sequence). Trimming cost V 5 bases and J 3 bases, with 14 bases left between them. This CDR3 has 14 residues. CDR3 nucleotide sequence: TGTGCCAGCAGCCTAGTTGGGGGGAACTACGAGCAGTACTTC. Translating gives CASSLVGGNYEQYF.

The rearrangement links TRBV29-1 to TRBJ2-2; no clear D gene. V lost 4 bases, J lost 0 bases, and 3 bases lay in between. Germline V gene sequence: CDR1 SQVTM, CDR2 ANQGSEA. This CDR3 has 12 amino acids. CDR3 sequence reads: CSVVANTGELFF. The DNA for the CDR3 is TGCAGCGTTGTAGCGAACACCGGGGAGCTGTTTTTT.

This sequence joins TRBV7-8 and TRBJ1-5; no clear D gene. This CDR3 contains 14 residues. Trimming removed 5 bases from V and 2 bases from J, with 10 bases in between. Germline CDR1 reads SGHVS; CDR2 reads FQNEAQ. Written as DNA, the CDR3 is TGTGCCAGCAGCCCCTCCTTCGGCAATCAGCCCCAGCATTTT. Its protein is CASSPSFGNQPQHF.

This chain links TRBV7-2 with TRBJ1-2, with D possibly matching TRBD1 (5 bases). CDR1 is SGHTA and CDR2 is FQGNSA in the germline V gene. The length of the CDR3 is 15 residues. The V gene lost 3 bases and the J gene lost 0 bases, with 11 bases spanning the gap. The CDR3 loop is CASSFSGGSNYGYTF. In nucleotides, the CDR3 is TGTGCCAGCAGCTTCTCCGGGGGGTCTAACTATGGCTACACCTTC. Complete variable domain (other parts from reference TRBV7-2 and TRBJ1-2): GAGVSQSPSNKVTEKGKDVELRCDPISGHTALYWYRQSLGQGLEFLIYFQGNSAPDKSGLPSDRFSAERTGGSVSTLTIQRTQQEDSAVYLCASSFSGGSNYGYTFGSGTRLTVV.

The CDR3 DNA sequence: TGTGCCAGCAGTCCCGGAGGAATCACTGAAGCTTTCTTT. Its translation: CASSPGGITEAFF. The chain recombines TRBV6-5 with TRBJ1-1; no reliable D call. Germline CDR1 is MNHEY and CDR2 is SVGAGI. Deletions cut 5 bases from V and 4 bases from J, with 11 bases between. The CDR3 runs 13 residues.

This chain links TRBV5-1 with TRBJ2-1; TRBD2 is a possible D gene (5 bases). Germline CDR1 reads SGHRS; CDR2 reads YFSETQ. CDR3 length: 11 residues. V lost 5 bases, J lost 15 bases, and 15 bases lay in between. CDR3 in DNA: TGCGCCAGCAGGGACGGAGGACGACCGTTCTTC. Protein product: CASRDGGRPFF.

The gene calls are TRBV7-8 and TRBJ2-7; weak D call: TRBD1 (6 bases). The CDR3 is 14 amino acids. Trimming removed 3 bases from V and 5 bases from J, with 14 bases in between. Germline assignment: CDR1 SGHVS and CDR2 FQNEAQ. In DNA form, the CDR3 reads TGTGCCAGCAGCTTCGGGACACCCCCCAACGAGCAGTACTTC. Translated, it gives CASSFGTPPNEQYF.

The chain combines TRBV4-1 with TRBJ1-3; D is ambiguous. The CDR3 covers 18 residues. V was pared by 5 bases and J by 0 bases, with 20 bases between. Germline V gene sequence: CDR1 MGHRA, CDR2 YSYEKL. The CDR3: CASSTRLRTGNSGNTIYF. In DNA, the CDR3 is TGCGCCAGCAGCACACGGCTCCGGACTGGGAACTCTGGAAACACCATATATTTT.

This clone showed up just a few times. The sample has other DNA sequences that encode this CDR3 too. The chain uses TRBV7-9 and TRBJ1-2; weak D call: TRBD1 (6 bases). From germline, CDR1 is SEHNR and CDR2 FQNEAQ (reference sequence). This CDR3 has 13 residues. V lost 5 bases to trimming and J lost 2 bases, with 9 bases between them. CDR3 bases: TGTGCCAGCAGCCTGGGACAAAACTATGGCTACACCTTC. It encodes CASSLGQNYGYTF.

This chain connects TRBV5-6 to TRBJ2-5; 7 bases align to TRBD1. Looked up from germline, CDR1 is SGHDT and CDR2 is YYEEEE. The CDR3 covers 14 residues. V gave up 2 bases and J gave up 4 bases; unmatched junction bases: 5. The CDR3 DNA is TGTGCCAGCAGCTTTACACAGGGGATAGAGACCCAGTACTTC. It translates to CASSFTQGIETQYF. The full variable domain, rest sourced from reference TRBV5-6 and TRBJ2-5, is DAGVTQSPTHLIKTRGQQVTLRCSPKSGHDTVSWYQQALGQGPQFIFQYYEEEERQRGNFPDRFSGHQFPNYSSELNVNALLLGDSALYLCASSFTQGIETQYFGPGTRLLVL.

This clone has ten or more counts. The V and J genes are TRBV4-3 and TRBJ2-2; D is unclear. The CDR3 consists of 16 residues. Germline V gene lookup returns CDR1 LGHNA and CDR2 YSLEER. Trimming shortened V by 0 bases and J by 4 bases, and 12 bases separated the two germline ends. The DNA for the CDR3 is TGCGCCAGCAGCCAAGAAGACATCGCCGGCACCGGGGAGCTGTTTTTT. It yields the protein CASSQEDIAGTGELFF.

This clone appeared once. The chain joins TRBV7-8 to TRBJ1-3; 7 bases match TRBD1. Germline trimming cut 5 bases from V and 0 bases from J; bases unmatched to any gene: 10. This CDR3 spans 17 amino acids. Germline-derived CDR1 and CDR2 are SGHVS and FQNEAQ. The CDR3 is CASSPKSGQSSGNTIYF. DNA for the CDR3: TGTGCCAGCAGCCCAAAATCGGGACAGAGCTCTGGAAACACCATATATTTT.

In DNA, the CDR3 is TGTGCCAGCAGGGCTAGCGTGAACACCGGGGAGCTGTTTTTT. Protein: CASRASVNTGELFF. This chain links TRBV2 with TRBJ2-2; tentative D call: TRBD2 (6 bases). Germline V CDR1 and CDR2: SNHLY, FYNNEI. CDR3 length: 14 residues. V shed 6 bases and J shed 1 base, with 9 bases lying between them.

This chain connects TRBV4-3 to TRBJ2-3, with TRBD2 identical over 15 bases. The CDR3 sequence is 17 residues long. The trim removed 4 bases at V and 2 bases at J, leaving 4 bases unmatched. Germline-derived CDR1 and CDR2 are LGHNA and YSLEER. The CDR3 reads CASSPRTSGRDTDTQYF. The CDR3, as DNA: TGCGCCAGCAGCCCCCGGACTAGCGGGAGGGACACAGATACGCAGTATTTT.

The chain links TRBV25-1 to TRBJ2-7, with TRBD2 matching 11 bases. With 6 bases clipped from V and 2 bases from J, the junction kept 3 bases outside the gene matches. The CDR3 covers 14 residues. Germline V lookup: CDR1 MGHDK, CDR2 SYGVNS. The chain's CDR3 is CASRDSGGAYEQYF. The CDR3 DNA reads TGTGCCAGCAGAGATAGCGGGGGGGCCTACGAGCAGTACTTC.

This clone appeared a single time. The chain carries TRBV7-9 and TRBJ2-1, with a possible D match to TRBD2 (6 bases). CDR1 is SEHNR, CDR2 FQNEAQ, per germline (reference sequence). This CDR3 is 16 amino acids long. V lost 5 bases, J lost 1 base, and 15 bases lay in between. CDR3 bases: TGTGCCAGCAGCCCGAGGGACTCACCATCCTACAATGAGCAGTTCTTC. Translating it yields CASSPRDSPSYNEQFF. Full variable domain (remainder filled in from reference TRBV7-9 and TRBJ2-1): DTGVSQNPRHKITKRGQNVTFRCDPISEHNRLYWYRQTLGQGPEFLTYFQNEAQLEKSRLLSDRFSAERPKGSFSTLEIQRTEQGDSAMYLCASSPRDSPSYNEQFFGPGTRLTVL.

The chain's CDR3 is CSASAPRGAVSYEQYF. For the CDR3, the DNA is TGCAGTGCTAGTGCCCCCCGGGGAGCAGTCTCCTACGAGCAGTACTTC. The chain uses TRBV20-1 and TRBJ2-7; a weak D match, TRBD2 (5 bases). The germline V and J ends were trimmed by 3 bases and 0 bases, with 18 bases remaining between them. Germline V lookup: CDR1 DFQATT, CDR2 SNEGSKA (reference sequence). This CDR3 is 16 amino acids long.

The DNA for the CDR3 is TGCGCCAGCAGCCGTCAGGCAGGGGGCGCGGGGACGAACACTGAAGCTTTCTTT. It is translated as CASSRQAGGAGTNTEAFF. The chain links TRBV4-3 to TRBJ1-1, with 8 positions matching TRBD1. This CDR3 is built from 18 residues. Germline CDR1 and CDR2: LGHNA and YSLEER. V shed 4 bases and J 1 base; nucleotides not matched to a gene: 14.